The 30 T cell receptor beta chains below were found in one sample sequenced in a study of lymphopenia after photon versus proton radiotherapy. Sequencing used immunoSEQ multiplex PCR; TCRdb keeps in-frame clones, though not all of them. Of tens of thousands of clones listed, 85% to 90% are singletons. Material: peripheral blood, obtained from a patient treated with photon-based radiotherapy. Receptor source: a man in his forties or fifties with gastric cancer.

The genes are TRBV14 and TRBJ2-5, with a weak D call TRBD2 (5 bases). Between the trimmed V and J ends, which lost 1 base and 0 bases, there was a span of 12 bases. This CDR3 has 16 amino acids. Per the germline V gene, CDR1 is SGHDN and CDR2 is FVKESK. The CDR3 reads CASSQVSSLYQETQYF. The CDR3 DNA sequence: TGTGCCAGCAGCCAAGTGTCTAGCCTGTACCAAGAGACCCAGTACTTC.

The chain couples TRBV5-4 to TRBJ1-2, with TRBD1 identical over 8 bases. V was clipped by 3 bases and J by 5 bases; unmatched bases: 6. This CDR3 comprises 14 residues. In germline, CDR1 is SGHNT, CDR2 YYREEE (reference sequence). The CDR3 reads CASSSDQGAYGYTF. As DNA, the CDR3 is TGTGCCAGCAGCTCAGATCAGGGGGCATATGGCTACACCTTC.

This clone was seen more than once but under ten times. The chain carries TRBV6-5 and TRBJ2-3, with 7 nucleotides matching TRBD2. V shed 6 bases, J shed 9 bases, and the junction held 6 bases outside the gene matches. This CDR3 contains 12 residues. CDR1 and CDR2 from the germline V gene are MNHEY and SVGAGI. CDR3: CASRGLVGTQYF. The CDR3 region has the DNA TGTGCCAGCAGAGGACTAGTTGGCACGCAGTATTTT.

This clone was counted a few times. The gene calls are TRBV2 and TRBJ1-3; D gene uncertain. This CDR3 has 18 amino acids. Germline loops: CDR1 SNHLY, CDR2 FYNNEI. V was shortened by 7 bases and J by 3 bases, with 25 bases between the two germline ends. The CDR3 loop reads CASKRAFSATRVGNTIYF. The DNA for the CDR3 is TGTGCCAGCAAGAGGGCTTTTTCCGCCACGAGGGTTGGAAACACCATATATTTT.

V usage is TRBV7-2 and J usage is TRBJ2-5; possible D gene TRBD1, 5 bases. The CDR3 runs to 14 residues. V was shortened by 0 bases and J by 3 bases, with 8 bases between the two germline ends. Germline CDR1 SGHTA, CDR2 FQGNSA. The CDR3 is CASSLAGPKETQYF. CDR3 nucleotides: TGTGCCAGCAGCTTAGCGGGGCCCAAAGAGACCCAGTACTTC.

The chain employs TRBV19 and TRBJ2-1; the D gene is possibly TRBD1 (6 bases). This CDR3 is built from 16 residues. Germline CDR1 and CDR2: LNHDA and SQIVND (reference sequence). Trimming left V 3 bases short and J 5 bases short, with 17 bases between. The CDR3 sequence is CASSMVWQGPDNEQFF. CDR3 coding DNA: TGTGCCAGTAGTATGGTCTGGCAGGGGCCGGACAATGAGCAGTTCTTC.

This clone was found once. The chain recombines TRBV2 with TRBJ2-5; 9 nucleotides agree with TRBD2. This CDR3 has 16 residues. V dropped 4 bases and J dropped 7; count of bases not matched to a gene: 13. Germline V gives CDR1 SNHLY, CDR2 FYNNEI. The CDR3, as DNA: TGTGCCAGCAGTGGATCCCTCGTAGCGGGAGAGGGGACCCAGTACTTC. The encoded protein is CASSGSLVAGEGTQYF.

This clone was observed once. This rearrangement joins TRBV28 to TRBJ2-1, with 10 bases identical to TRBD2. Unmatched junction bases numbered 4, after V lost 1 base and J lost 4 bases. Germline V gives CDR1 MDHEN, CDR2 SYDVKM. This CDR3 contains 16 residues. CDR3 region: CASSLLAGGLYNEQFF. DNA of the CDR3: TGTGCCAGCAGTTTATTAGCGGGAGGCCTGTACAATGAGCAGTTCTTC. Complete variable domain (other parts from reference TRBV28 and TRBJ2-1): DVKVTQSSRYLVKRTGEKVFLECVQDMDHENMFWYRQDPGLGLRLIYFSYDVKMKEKGDIPEGYSVSREKKERFSLILESASTNQTSMYLCASSLLAGGLYNEQFFGPGTRLTVL.

The genes are TRBV6-5 and TRBJ2-7; TRBD1 matches 12 bases. The length of the CDR3 is 16 residues. With 0 bases clipped from V and 5 bases from J, the junction kept 5 bases outside the gene matches. Germline V lookup: CDR1 MNHEY, CDR2 SVGAGI. The CDR3 sequence is CASSYSRDRGQDEQYF. The CDR3 DNA reads as TGTGCCAGCAGTTACTCAAGGGACAGGGGGCAGGACGAGCAGTACTTC.

This clone occurred once. The chain is built from TRBV18 and TRBJ2-7, with no clear D. There are 13 residues in the CDR3. Germline CDR1 is KGHSH and CDR2 is LQKENI. The ends were cut back, 4 bases at V and 0 bases at J, with 7 bases in the middle. The CDR3 loop reads CASSRTASYEQYF. For the CDR3, the DNA is TGTGCCAGCTCACGTACAGCCTCCTACGAGCAGTACTTC.

The chain carries TRBV5-4 and TRBJ2-7, with 9 bases matching TRBD2. In germline, CDR1 is SGHNT, CDR2 YYREEE (reference sequence). With 3 bases clipped from V and 2 bases from J, the junction kept 12 bases outside the gene matches. The CDR3 contains 17 residues. The CDR3 bases are TGTGCCAGCAGCTCGGGGACCCTAGCGGGATTAACCTACGAGCAGTACTTC. Its translation: CASSSGTLAGLTYEQYF.

The J gene is TRBJ2-3, the V gene TRBV10-3; D perhaps matches TRBD2 (5 bases). CDR1 ENHRY and CDR2 SYGVKD come from the germline V gene. The CDR3 is 18 residues long. Trimming took off 3 bases at V and 0 bases at J, with 19 bases between the two ends. DNA for the CDR3: TGTGCCATCAGTGACCCCATCCCCGTGGGAGCGAGCACAGATACGCAGTATTTT. This translates into CAISDPIPVGASTDTQYF.

J is TRBJ2-2 and V is TRBV11-1, with D possibly matching TRBD2 (6 bases). The germline V gene has CDR1 SGHAT and CDR2 FQDESV (reference sequence). V was clipped by 5 bases and J by 9 bases, with 13 bases between them. This CDR3 region has 13 residues. The CDR3 reads CASSLTEGRELFF. The CDR3 DNA is TGTGCCAGCAGCCTCACGGAGGGACGGGAGCTGTTTTTT.

This clone turned up a few times. The chain uses TRBV5-6 and TRBJ2-5; 11 bases match TRBD2. The J segment lost 0 bases and the V segment lost 4 bases, leaving 5 bases of the junction unmatched. The CDR3 contains 16 residues. The germline V gene encodes CDR1 SGHDT and CDR2 YYEEEE. The CDR3 loop reads CASSRPGLADQETQYF. The CDR3 coding sequence is TGTGCCAGCAGCCGACCGGGACTAGCGGACCAAGAGACCCAGTACTTC.

This clone was counted a single time. As DNA, the CDR3 is TGTGCTAGTGGTTCCAATGCTTCCCCGCTCGGGACCACGCTACCAGATACGCAGTATTTT. Protein sequence: CASGSNASPLGTTLPDTQYF. This rearrangement joins TRBV12-5 to TRBJ2-3; possibly TRBD1 or TRBD2 for D (5 bases each). Trimming shortened V by 4 bases and J by 4 bases, and 30 bases separated the two germline ends. The length of the CDR3 is 20 residues. The germline V gene encodes CDR1 LGHNT and CDR2 FRNRAP. Using reference TRBV12-5 and TRBJ2-3 for the parts outside the CDR3, the full variable domain is DARVTQTPRHKVTEMGQEVTMRCQPILGHNTVFWYRQTMMQGLELLAYFRNRAPLDDSGMPKDRFSAEMPDATLATLKIQPSEPRDSAVYFCASGSNASPLGTTLPDTQYFGPGTRLTVL.

The chain has TRBV29-1 and TRBJ2-3, with no clear D. V lost 4 bases, J lost 1 base, and 9 bases lay in between. Germline V gene sequence: CDR1 SQVTM, CDR2 ANQGSEA. CDR3 length equals 13 residues. CDR3 amino acids: CSVGAGRTDTQYF. The CDR3 DNA reads TGCAGCGTTGGGGCAGGTCGCACAGATACGCAGTATTTT.

The chain has TRBV4-2 and TRBJ2-2, with TRBD2 matching 8 bases. With V trimmed by 3 bases and J by 7 bases, 7 bases remained unmatched. Germline V gives CDR1 LGHNA, CDR2 YNFKEQ. The CDR3 consists of 15 residues. CDR3 sequence: CASSQTGTSNGELFF. In DNA, the CDR3 is TGTGCCAGCAGCCAGACCGGGACTAGTAACGGGGAGCTGTTTTTT.

V gene TRBV6-5 combines with J gene TRBJ1-1, with D possibly being TRBD1 (6 bases). The germline V and J ends were trimmed by 6 bases and 4 bases, with 18 bases remaining between them. Germline values: CDR1 MNHEY, CDR2 SVGAGI. This CDR3 region has 15 residues. Written as DNA, the CDR3 is TGTGCCAGCAGAGGATCAGGGGAGGGAATCACTGAAGCTTTCTTT. Translation gives CASRGSGEGITEAFF.

This sequence joins TRBV29-1 and TRBJ1-1; D call uncertain. Germline CDR1 is SQVTM and CDR2 is ANQGSEA. There are 14 residues in the CDR3. V was pared by 2 bases and J by 7 bases, with 17 bases between. The CDR3 here is CSVERPSATGEAFF. DNA for the CDR3: TGCAGCGTTGAAAGGCCCTCTGCGACGGGTGAAGCTTTCTTT.

The CDR3: CAWRGQTNTEAFF. CDR3 sequence (DNA): TGTGCCTGGAGGGGACAGACGAACACTGAAGCTTTCTTT. The V gene is TRBV30, the J gene TRBJ1-1; 7 bases are a match to TRBD1. This CDR3 is 13 amino acids long. Germline V gene sequence: CDR1 GTSNPN, CDR2 SVGIG (reference sequence). J gave up 1 base and V 3 bases, and 2 bases lay outside the gene matches.

As regards this clone: The junction departs from the called germline gene at one end, perhaps through a read error. The rearrangement joins TRBV12-5 to TRBJ2-3, with D tentatively TRBD2 (6 bases). This CDR3 comprises 11 residues. CDR1 is LGHNT, CDR2 FRNRAP, per germline. CDR3 sequence reads: CASGLEEGRRF. CDR3 sequence (DNA): TGTGCTAGTGGTTTGGAGGAGGGCAGAAGGTTT.

This chain joins TRBV20-1 and TRBJ1-1; D is unclear. The CDR3 is 11 residues long. V was cut by 7 bases and J by 1 base, with 7 bases left in between. CDR1 and CDR2 (germline): DFQATT, SNEGSKA (reference sequence). CDR3 nucleotides: TGCAGTGTGGTACGGAACACTGAAGCTTTCTTT. Protein: CSVVRNTEAFF.

This clone was picked up one time. This chain links TRBV18 with TRBJ1-4; 11 bases are a match to TRBD1. This CDR3 spans 17 amino acids. The ends lost 3 bases at V and 1 base at J; junction bases unmatched: 4. CDR1 is KGHSH, CDR2 LQKENI, per germline. The CDR3 reads CASSPRTGGLTNEKLFF. CDR3 bases: TGTGCCAGCTCACCCCGGACAGGGGGCCTAACTAATGAAAAACTGTTTTTT.

The chain joins TRBV7-2 to TRBJ2-2, with a weak D call TRBD1 (8 bases). Trimming removed 5 bases from V and 2 bases from J, with 15 bases in between. The germline gives CDR1 SGHTA, CDR2 FQGNSA. This CDR3 is 16 amino acids long. This CDR3 reads CASSPGQGLNTGELFF. In DNA form, the CDR3 reads TGTGCCAGCAGCCCCGGACAGGGACTAAACACCGGGGAGCTGTTTTTT.

The rearrangement joins TRBV19 to TRBJ2-7; 12 bases match TRBD2. V dropped 0 bases and J dropped 5; count of bases not matched to a gene: 8. Germline CDR1 LNHDA, CDR2 SQIVND (reference sequence). The CDR3 extends over 17 amino acids. DNA for the CDR3: TGTGCCAGTAGTATAGATCTCCCTAGCGGGAGGGTCCACGAGCAGTACTTC. Translating gives CASSIDLPSGRVHEQYF.

The chain has TRBV7-2 and TRBJ2-5; D is possibly TRBD2 (6 bases). Trimming stripped 0 bases from V and 5 bases from J, with 10 bases between. The CDR3 loop spans 14 amino acids. Germline V gene data show CDR1 as SGHTA and CDR2 as FQGNSA. The CDR3 bases are TGTGCCAGCAGCTTAGCGGGAGCGGGTGAGACCCAGTACTTC. It yields the protein CASSLAGAGETQYF. The full variable domain, with the rest looked up from reference TRBV7-2 and TRBJ2-5, is GAGVSQSPSNKVTEKGKDVELRCDPISGHTALYWYRQSLGQGLEFLIYFQGNSAPDKSGLPSDRFSAERTGGSVSTLTIQRTQQEDSAVYLCASSLAGAGETQYFGPGTRLLVL.

CDR3 nucleotide sequence: TGTGCCAGCAGCCAAGCGGTGGGGAATACCTACAATGAGCAGTTCTTC. Its protein is CASSQAVGNTYNEQFF. The chain couples TRBV4-2 to TRBJ2-1; no firm D call. Germline CDR1 is LGHNA and CDR2 is YNFKEQ. Deletions cut 1 base from V and 2 bases from J, with 12 bases between. This CDR3 has 16 residues.

In the case of this clone: Other DNA variants within this sample encode the same CDR3. The J gene is TRBJ1-1, the V gene TRBV18; D is ambiguous. Trimming took off 3 bases at V and 3 bases at J, with 8 bases between the two ends. This CDR3 spans 13 amino acids. Per germline, CDR1 KGHSH and CDR2 LQKENI. CDR3 coding DNA: TGTGCCAGCTCACCTCAGGAGGACACTGAAGCTTTCTTT. Its translation: CASSPQEDTEAFF.

This chain joins TRBV6-5 and TRBJ1-5; possible D gene TRBD1, 6 bases. The germline V gene encodes CDR1 MNHEY and CDR2 SVGAGI. There are 14 residues in the CDR3. Deletions cut 8 bases from V and 3 bases from J, with 14 bases between. The CDR3 reads CASRPAGANQPQHF. The CDR3 DNA reads TGTGCCAGCCGCCCAGCAGGGGCCAATCAGCCCCAGCATTTT.

This clone was recorded once. The CDR3 loop reads CASSLVQGTGELFF. The CDR3 DNA is TGTGCCAGCAGCTTAGTTCAGGGGACCGGGGAGCTGTTTTTT. The J gene is TRBJ2-2, the V gene TRBV11-2; perhaps TRBD1 as D (6 bases). Germline V gives CDR1 SGHAT, CDR2 FQNNGV. Trimming stripped 1 base from V and 5 bases from J, with 8 bases between. This CDR3 has 14 residues.